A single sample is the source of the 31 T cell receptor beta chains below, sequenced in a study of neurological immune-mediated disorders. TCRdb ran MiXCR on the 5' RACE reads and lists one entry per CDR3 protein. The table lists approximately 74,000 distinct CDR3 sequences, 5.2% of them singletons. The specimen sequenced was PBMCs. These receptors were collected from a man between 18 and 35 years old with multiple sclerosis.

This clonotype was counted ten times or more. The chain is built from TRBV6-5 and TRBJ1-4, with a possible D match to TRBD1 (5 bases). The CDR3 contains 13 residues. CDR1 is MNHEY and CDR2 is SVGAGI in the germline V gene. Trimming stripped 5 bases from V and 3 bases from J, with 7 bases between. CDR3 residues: CASSPGPNEKLFF. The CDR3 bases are TGTGCCAGCAGTCCGGGGCCTAATGAAAAACTGTTTTTT.

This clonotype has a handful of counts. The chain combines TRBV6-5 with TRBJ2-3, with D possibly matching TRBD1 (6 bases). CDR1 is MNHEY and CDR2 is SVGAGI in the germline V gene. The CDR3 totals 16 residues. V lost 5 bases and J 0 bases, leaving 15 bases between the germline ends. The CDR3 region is CASSEQGMASTDTQYF. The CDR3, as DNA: TGTGCCAGCAGTGAACAGGGTATGGCTAGCACAGATACGCAGTATTTT.

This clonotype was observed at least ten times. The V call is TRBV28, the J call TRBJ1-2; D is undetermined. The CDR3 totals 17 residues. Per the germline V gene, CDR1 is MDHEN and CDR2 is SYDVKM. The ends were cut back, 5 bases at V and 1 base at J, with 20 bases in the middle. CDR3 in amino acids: CASSPLFQREINYGYTF. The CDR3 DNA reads TGTGCCAGCAGTCCTTTATTTCAAAGGGAGATTAACTATGGCTACACCTTC.

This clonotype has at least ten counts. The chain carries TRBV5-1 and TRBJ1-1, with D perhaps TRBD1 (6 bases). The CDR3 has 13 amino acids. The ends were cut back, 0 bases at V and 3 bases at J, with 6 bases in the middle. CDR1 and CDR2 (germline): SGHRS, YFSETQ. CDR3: CASSLAGDTEAFF. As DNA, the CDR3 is TGCGCCAGCAGCTTGGCAGGGGACACTGAAGCTTTCTTT.

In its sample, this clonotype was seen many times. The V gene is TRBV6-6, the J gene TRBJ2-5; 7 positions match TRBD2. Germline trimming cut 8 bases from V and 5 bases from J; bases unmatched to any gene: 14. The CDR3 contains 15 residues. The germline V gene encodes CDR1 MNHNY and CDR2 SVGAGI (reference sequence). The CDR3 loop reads CASLRRRLAGETQYF. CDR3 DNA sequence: TGTGCCAGCCTTCGGCGAAGACTAGCAGGGGAGACCCAGTACTTC.

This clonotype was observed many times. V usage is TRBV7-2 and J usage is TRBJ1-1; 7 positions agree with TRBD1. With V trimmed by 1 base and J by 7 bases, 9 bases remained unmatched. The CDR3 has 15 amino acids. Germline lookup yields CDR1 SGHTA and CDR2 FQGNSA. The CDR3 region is CASSLEWGRGGEAFF. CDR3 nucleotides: TGTGCCAGCAGCTTAGAGTGGGGCAGGGGGGGTGAAGCTTTCTTT. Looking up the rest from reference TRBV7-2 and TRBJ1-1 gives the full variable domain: GAGVSQSPSNKVTEKGKDVELRCDPISGHTALYWYRQSLGQGLEFLIYFQGNSAPDKSGLPSDRFSAERTGGSVSTLTIQRTQQEDSAVYLCASSLEWGRGGEAFFGQGTRLTVV.

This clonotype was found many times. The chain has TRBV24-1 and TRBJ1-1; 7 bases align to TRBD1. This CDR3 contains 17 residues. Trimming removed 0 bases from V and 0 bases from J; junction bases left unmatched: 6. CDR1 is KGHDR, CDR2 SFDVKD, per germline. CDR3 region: CATSDLRQGRMNTEAFF. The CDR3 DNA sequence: TGTGCCACCAGTGATTTGAGACAGGGTAGGATGAACACTGAAGCTTTCTTT.

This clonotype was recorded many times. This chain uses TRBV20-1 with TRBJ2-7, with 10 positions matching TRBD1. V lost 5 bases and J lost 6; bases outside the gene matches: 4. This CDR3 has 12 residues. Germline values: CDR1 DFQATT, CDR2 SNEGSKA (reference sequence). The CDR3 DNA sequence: TGCAGTGCTTCGACAGGGGGCCTCGAGCAGTACTTC. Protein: CSASTGGLEQYF.

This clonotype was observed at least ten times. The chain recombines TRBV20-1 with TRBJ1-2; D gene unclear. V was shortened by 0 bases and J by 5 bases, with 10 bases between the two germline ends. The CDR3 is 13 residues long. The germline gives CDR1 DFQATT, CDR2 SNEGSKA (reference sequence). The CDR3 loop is CSARDGGFYGYTF. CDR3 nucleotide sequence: TGCAGTGCTAGAGATGGAGGGTTTTATGGCTACACCTTC.

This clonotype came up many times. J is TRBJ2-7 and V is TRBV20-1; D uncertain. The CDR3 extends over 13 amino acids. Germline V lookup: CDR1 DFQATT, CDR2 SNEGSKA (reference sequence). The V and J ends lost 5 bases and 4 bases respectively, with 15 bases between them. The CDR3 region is CSAPSGQNYEQYF. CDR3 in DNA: TGCAGTGCTCCTAGTGGGCAAAATTACGAGCAGTACTTC.

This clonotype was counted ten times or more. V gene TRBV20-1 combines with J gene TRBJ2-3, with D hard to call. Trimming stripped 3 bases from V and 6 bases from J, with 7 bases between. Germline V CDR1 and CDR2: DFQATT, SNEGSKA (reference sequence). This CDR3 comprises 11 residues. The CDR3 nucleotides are TGCAGTGCTAGGGTCGTGGATACGCAGTATTTT. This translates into CSARVVDTQYF.

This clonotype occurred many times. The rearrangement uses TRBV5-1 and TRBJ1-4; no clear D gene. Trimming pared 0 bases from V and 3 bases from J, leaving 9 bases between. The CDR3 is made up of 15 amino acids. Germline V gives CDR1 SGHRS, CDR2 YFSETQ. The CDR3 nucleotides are TGCGCCAGCAGCTTGGCCCAGGCGGCTAATGAAAAACTGTTTTTT. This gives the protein CASSLAQAANEKLFF.

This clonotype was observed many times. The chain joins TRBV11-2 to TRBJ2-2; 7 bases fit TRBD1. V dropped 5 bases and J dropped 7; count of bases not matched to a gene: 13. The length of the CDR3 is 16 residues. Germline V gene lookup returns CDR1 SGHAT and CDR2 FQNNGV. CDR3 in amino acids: CASSDPRTGRIGELFF. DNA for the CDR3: TGTGCCAGCAGCGACCCTCGGACAGGACGAATCGGGGAGCTGTTTTTT.

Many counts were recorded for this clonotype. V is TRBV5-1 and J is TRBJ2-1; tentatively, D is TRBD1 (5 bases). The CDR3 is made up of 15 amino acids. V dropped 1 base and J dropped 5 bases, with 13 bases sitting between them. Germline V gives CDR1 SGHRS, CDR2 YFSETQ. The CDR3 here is CASSLRPGQDNEQFF. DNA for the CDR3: TGCGCCAGCAGCTTGCGGCCAGGGCAAGACAATGAGCAGTTCTTC.

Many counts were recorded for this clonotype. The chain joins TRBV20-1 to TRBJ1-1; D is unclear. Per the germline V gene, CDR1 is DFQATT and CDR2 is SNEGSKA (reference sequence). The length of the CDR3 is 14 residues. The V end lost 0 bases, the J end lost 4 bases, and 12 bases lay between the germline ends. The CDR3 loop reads CSARDRAGLTEAFF. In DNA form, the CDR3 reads TGCAGTGCTAGAGATCGTGCCGGGCTCACTGAAGCTTTCTTT.

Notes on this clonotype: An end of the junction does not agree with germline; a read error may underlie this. The CDR3 DNA is TGTGCCAGCCGTACCCCCGGCAATCAGCCCCAGAATTTT. This gives the protein CASRTPGNQPQNF. This chain uses TRBV6-2 or TRBV6-3 with TRBJ1-5, with D hard to call. The CDR3 spans 13 residues. Germline V gene lookup returns CDR1 MNHEY and CDR2 SVGEGT.

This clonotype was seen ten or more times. CDR3 loop: CAASQAGGTDTQYF. The CDR3 DNA reads as TGTGCCGCGTCACAAGCGGGGGGCACAGATACGCAGTATTTT. The chain employs TRBV24-1 and TRBJ2-3, with 8 bases matching TRBD2. There are 14 residues in the CDR3. V was pared by 12 bases and J by 1 base, with 8 bases of the junction left unmatched. CDR1 is KGHDR, CDR2 SFDVKD, per germline.

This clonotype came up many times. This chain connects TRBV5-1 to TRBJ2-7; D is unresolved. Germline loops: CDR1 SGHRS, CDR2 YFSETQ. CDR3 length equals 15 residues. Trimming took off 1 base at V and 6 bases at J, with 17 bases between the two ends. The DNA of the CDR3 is TGCGCCAGCAGCTTGTCCTCGGGTTGGATTTCCGAGCAGTACTTC. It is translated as CASSLSSGWISEQYF.

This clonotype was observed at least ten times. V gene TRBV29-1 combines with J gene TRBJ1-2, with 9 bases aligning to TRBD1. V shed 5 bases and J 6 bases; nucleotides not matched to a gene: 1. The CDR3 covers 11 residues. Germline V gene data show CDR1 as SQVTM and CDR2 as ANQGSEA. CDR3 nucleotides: TGCAGCGTTTGGACAGGGGATGGCTACACCTTC. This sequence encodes CSVWTGDGYTF.

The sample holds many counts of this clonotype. CDR3 DNA sequence: TGCGCCAGCAGCTTTACCCTAGCGGGAGGGTCTTACGAGCAGTACTTC. As protein: CASSFTLAGGSYEQYF. The chain combines TRBV5-1 with TRBJ2-7, with 12 bases that match TRBD2. The germline gives CDR1 SGHRS, CDR2 YFSETQ. The V gene end was trimmed by 2 bases and the J gene end by 4 bases; junction bases not matched to a gene: 7. CDR3 length equals 16 residues.

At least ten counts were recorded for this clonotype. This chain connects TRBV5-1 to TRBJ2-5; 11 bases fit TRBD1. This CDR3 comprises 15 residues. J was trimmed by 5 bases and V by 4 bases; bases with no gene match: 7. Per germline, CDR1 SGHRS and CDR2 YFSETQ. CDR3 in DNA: TGCGCCAGCAGCACTGGGACAGGGGGATGGGAGACCCAGTACTTC. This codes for CASSTGTGGWETQYF.

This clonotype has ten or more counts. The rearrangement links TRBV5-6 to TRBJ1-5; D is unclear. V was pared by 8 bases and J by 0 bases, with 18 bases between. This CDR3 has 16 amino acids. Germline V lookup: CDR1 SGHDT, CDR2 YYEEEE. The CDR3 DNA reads TGTGCCAGTTTGAGTTCCACAGAGCCTAGCAATCAGCCCCAGCATTTT. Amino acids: CASLSSTEPSNQPQHF.

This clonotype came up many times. The CDR3: CSARSPGNTAFF. For the CDR3, the DNA is TGCAGTGCTAGATCCCCCGGGAATACAGCTTTCTTT. The chain uses TRBV20-1 and TRBJ1-1; the D is unclear. The V and J ends lost 2 bases and 10 bases respectively, with 14 bases between them. The germline gives CDR1 DFQATT, CDR2 SNEGSKA (reference sequence). This CDR3 has 12 residues.

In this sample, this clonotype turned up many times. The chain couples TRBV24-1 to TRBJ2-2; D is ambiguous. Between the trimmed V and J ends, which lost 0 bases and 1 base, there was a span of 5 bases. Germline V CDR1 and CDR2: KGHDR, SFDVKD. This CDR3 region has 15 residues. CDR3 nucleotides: TGTGCCACCAGTGATTTGGGGGAGAACACCGGGGAGCTGTTTTTT. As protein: CATSDLGENTGELFF.

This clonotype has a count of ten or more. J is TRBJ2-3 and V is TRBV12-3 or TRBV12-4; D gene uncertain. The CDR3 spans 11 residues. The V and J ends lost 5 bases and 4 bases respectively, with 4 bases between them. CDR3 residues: CASSVSDTQYF. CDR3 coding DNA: TGTGCCAGCAGTGTCTCAGATACGCAGTATTTT.

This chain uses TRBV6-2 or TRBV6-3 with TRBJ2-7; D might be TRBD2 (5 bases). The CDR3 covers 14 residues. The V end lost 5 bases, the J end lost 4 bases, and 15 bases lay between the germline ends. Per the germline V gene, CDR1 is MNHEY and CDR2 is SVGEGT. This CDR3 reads CASSGSGKGYEQYF. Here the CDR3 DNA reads TGTGCCAGCAGTGGGAGCGGAAAGGGATACGAGCAGTACTTC.

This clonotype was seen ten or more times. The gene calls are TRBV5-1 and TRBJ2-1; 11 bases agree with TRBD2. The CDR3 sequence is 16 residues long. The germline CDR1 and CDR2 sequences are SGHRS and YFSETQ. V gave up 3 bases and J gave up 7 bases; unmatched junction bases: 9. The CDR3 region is CASSWGLADFRNEQFF. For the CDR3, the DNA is TGCGCCAGCAGCTGGGGACTAGCGGATTTTCGGAATGAGCAGTTCTTC. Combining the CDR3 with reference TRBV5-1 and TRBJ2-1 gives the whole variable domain KAGVTQTPRYLIKTRGQQVTLSCSPISGHRSVSWYQQTPGQGLQFLFEYFSETQRNKGNFPGRFSGRQFSNSRSEMNVSTLELGDSALYLCASSWGLADFRNEQFFGPGTRLTVL.

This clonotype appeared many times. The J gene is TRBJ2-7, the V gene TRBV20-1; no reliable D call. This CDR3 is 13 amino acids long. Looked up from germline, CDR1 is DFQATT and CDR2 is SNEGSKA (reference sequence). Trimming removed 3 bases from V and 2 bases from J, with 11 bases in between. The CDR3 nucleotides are TGCAGTGCTAGTTTGGGTTCTACCTACGAGCAGTACTTC. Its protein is CSASLGSTYEQYF.

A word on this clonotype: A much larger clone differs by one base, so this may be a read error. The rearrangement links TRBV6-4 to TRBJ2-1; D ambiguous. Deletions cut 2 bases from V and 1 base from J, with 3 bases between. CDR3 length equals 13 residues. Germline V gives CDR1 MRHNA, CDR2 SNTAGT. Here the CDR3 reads CASSDRSYNEQFF. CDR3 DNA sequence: TGTGCCAGCAGTGACAGATCCTACAATGAGCAGTTCTTC.

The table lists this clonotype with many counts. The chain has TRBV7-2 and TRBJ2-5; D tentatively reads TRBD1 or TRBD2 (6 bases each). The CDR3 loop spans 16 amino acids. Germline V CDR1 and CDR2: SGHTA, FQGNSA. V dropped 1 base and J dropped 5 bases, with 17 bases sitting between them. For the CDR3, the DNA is TGTGCCAGCAGCTTAGGCTACCGGGGGCTGCGGGAGACCCAGTACTTC. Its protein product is CASSLGYRGLRETQYF.

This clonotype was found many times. The CDR3 nucleotides read TGTGCCAGCAGCTTGAGCCCCGGGACAGGGGGAAACGAGCAGTACTTC. Amino acid sequence: CASSLSPGTGGNEQYF. This chain joins TRBV7-2 and TRBJ2-7; TRBD1 agrees at 11 bases. The trim removed 3 bases at V and 5 bases at J, leaving 9 bases unmatched. Looked up from germline, CDR1 is SGHTA and CDR2 is FQGNSA. This CDR3 region has 16 residues.